These T cell receptor beta chains were read from a single sample in a study of naive CD8 T cells in extremely preterm neonates. Only in-frame clones appear in the TCRdb table, and some are missing; sequencing was by immunoSEQ multiplex PCR. This sample has around 5,000 clones; around 97% occur once, and the top ten carry 0.35% to 0.4%. The material sequenced was naive CD8+ T cells from blood. The receptors were sampled from a human donor in good health. CDR3s include the opening cysteine and the closing phenylalanine or tryptophan. Each record gives: D gene, clone size, V gene, J gene, CDR3 protein, CDR3 DNA. A D gene is named only where the DNA matches it firmly. The size field is filled for only some rows; it gives once, few, many or a size class.

>.|.|TRBV5-8|TRBJ2-2
CASSFKEANTGELFF
TGTGCCAGCAGCTTTAAGGAGGCGAACACCGGGGAGCTGTTTTTT
>.|.|TRBV27|TRBJ1-6
CASSLSGGRYSSPLHF
TGTGCCAGCAGTTTATCTGGAGGGAGGTATAGTTCACCCCTCCACTTT
>TRBD2|.|TRBV9|TRBJ2-5
CASSVGVMREGEETQYF
TGTGCCAGCAGCGTAGGTGTGATGCGGGAGGGCGAAGAGACCCAGTACTTC
>TRBD1|.|TRBV7-2|TRBJ2-3
CASSLLTGQAISTDTQYF
TGTGCCAGCAGCCTCCTTACTGGACAGGCTATTAGCACAGATACGCAGTATTTT
>.|.|TRBV29-1|TRBJ2-3
CSVGGNSPTDTQYF
TGCAGCGTTGGCGGTAATAGTCCCACAGATACGCAGTATTTT
>TRBD2|.|TRBV9|TRBJ2-3
CASSVETSGSGTQYF
TGTGCCAGCAGCGTAGAGACTAGCGGGAGTGGTACGCAGTATTTT
>.|.|TRBV2|TRBJ2-1
CASNGVGGTSYNEQFF
TGTGCCAGCAACGGGGTAGGCGGGACCTCCTACAATGAGCAGTTCTTC
>TRBD1|.|TRBV6-1|TRBJ1-2
CASSETGNYGYTF
TGTGCCAGCAGTGAGACAGGGAACTATGGCTACACCTTC
>TRBD1|once|TRBV7-9|TRBJ1-2
CASSQLGQGAPPYGYTF
TGTGCCAGCAGCCAATTGGGACAGGGGGCACCCCCCTATGGCTACACCTTC
>.|.|TRBV29-1|TRBJ2-1
CSVVQWASASYNEQFF
TGCAGCGTTGTGCAATGGGCTTCGGCGTCCTACAATGAGCAGTTCTTC
>.|.|TRBV5-1|TRBJ1-3
CASSRGPQEGNTIYF
TGCGCCAGCAGCCGTGGGCCGCAAGAGGGAAACACCATATATTTT
>.|.|TRBV7-9|TRBJ1-2
CASSFSSANYGYTF
TGTGCCAGCAGCTTTTCCTCCGCTAACTATGGCTACACCTTC
>.|.|TRBV27|TRBJ2-6
CASSTAGSGANVLTF
TGTGCCAGCAGTACTGCGGGGTCGGGGGCCAACGTCCTGACTTTC
>TRBD2|.|TRBV7-9|TRBJ2-5
CASSLGIQAGGTETQYF
TGTGCCAGCAGCTTAGGGATACAAGCGGGGGGGACGGAGACCCAGTACTTC
>.|.|TRBV10-3|TRBJ2-7
CAISPSPGRGPYEQYF
TGTGCCATCAGTCCCTCGCCGGGCAGGGGCCCCTACGAGCAGTACTTC